One sample yielded the 26 T cell receptor beta chains listed below, sequenced in a study of T-cell reconstitution after alpha-beta-depleted transplantation in children. Unique molecular identifiers were used to barcode this TCRbeta library. TCRdb called the PCR reads again in MiXCR, with one record for every CDR3 protein. The sample shows around 440,000 distinct CDR3 sequences, about a sixth of them seen only once. The source material was PBMCs, mostly from graft donor cells, sampled 360 days after TCRalphabeta/CD19-depleted stem cell transplant. The receptors shown here come from a boy under two years old who had a stem cell transplant for Wiskott-Aldrich syndrome, so the T cells may come from the graft donor.

There are a few counts of this clonotype. The chain employs TRBV7-2 and TRBJ2-6; D uncertain. The germline V and J ends were trimmed by 2 bases and 2 bases, with 13 bases remaining between them. Looked up from germline, CDR1 is SGHTA and CDR2 is FQGNSA. The CDR3 spans 17 residues. The CDR3 is CASSLSPGRAGANVLTF. In DNA, the CDR3 is TGTGCCAGCAGCTTATCCCCCGGCAGAGCTGGGGCCAACGTCCTGACTTTC.

The genes are TRBV4-2 and TRBJ2-1, with D possibly TRBD1 on 6 matching bases. The germline V and J ends were trimmed by 4 bases and 2 bases, with 18 bases remaining between them. Germline V CDR1 and CDR2: LGHNA, YNFKEQ. The CDR3 is 17 amino acids. The CDR3 loop reads CASSPSADRITYNEQFF. For the CDR3, the DNA is TGTGCCAGCAGCCCTTCCGCCGACAGGATCACCTACAATGAGCAGTTCTTC.

This clonotype occurred a few times. This chain joins TRBV7-9 and TRBJ2-3; no clear D gene. The germline gives CDR1 SEHNR, CDR2 FQNEAQ (reference sequence). Trimming removed 4 bases from V and 6 bases from J, with 11 bases in between. The CDR3 runs 13 residues. The CDR3 spells CASSWNKGDTQYF. The CDR3 nucleotides are TGTGCCAGCAGCTGGAATAAAGGGGATACGCAGTATTTT.

This clonotype was counted between two and nine times. J is TRBJ1-1 and V is TRBV7-9; no definite D call. Per the germline V gene, CDR1 is SEHNR and CDR2 is FQNEAQ (reference sequence). The V end lost 5 bases, the J end lost 4 bases, and 20 bases lay between the germline ends. This CDR3 has 16 amino acids. CDR3 DNA sequence: TGTGCCAGCAGCCATCAAATGACCCCCCGTGGCACTGAAGCTTTCTTT. This translates into CASSHQMTPRGTEAFF.

This clonotype appeared a few times. The gene calls are TRBV18 and TRBJ2-1, with 9 bases fitting TRBD1. J lost 9 bases, V lost 3 bases, and 12 bases had no gene match. Germline CDR1 and CDR2: KGHSH and LQKENI. The CDR3 consists of 16 residues. CDR3 in amino acids: CASSPSKITGGSEQFF. CDR3 nucleotide sequence: TGTGCCAGCTCACCCTCGAAGATCACAGGGGGCAGTGAGCAGTTCTTC.

The genes are TRBV5-1 and TRBJ1-1; D gene uncertain. The germline gives CDR1 SGHRS, CDR2 YFSETQ. With 0 bases removed from V and 2 bases from J, the gap between germline ends came to 8 bases. The CDR3 is 14 amino acids. Here the CDR3 DNA reads TGCGCCAGCAGCTTGGAACGCCCTAACACTGAAGCTTTCTTT. Protein product: CASSLERPNTEAFF. Full variable domain (outside the CDR3, taken from reference TRBV5-1 and TRBJ1-1): KAGVTQTPRYLIKTRGQQVTLSCSPISGHRSVSWYQQTPGQGLQFLFEYFSETQRNKGNFPGRFSGRQFSNSRSEMNVSTLELGDSALYLCASSLERPNTEAFFGQGTRLTVV.

In this sample, this clonotype turned up a few times. This chain joins TRBV10-3 and TRBJ2-7; 7 bases agree with TRBD1. This CDR3 has 13 residues. V trimming: 10 bases; J trimming: 2 bases; junction bases outside the gene matches: 8. In germline, CDR1 is ENHRY, CDR2 SYGVKD. In DNA, the CDR3 is TGTGCCACCGTCAGACAGGGAACCTACGAGCAGTACTTC. It is translated as CATVRQGTYEQYF.

This chain links TRBV6-2 or TRBV6-3 with TRBJ2-7; 9 bases match TRBD1. The CDR3 spans 14 residues. From germline, CDR1 is MNHEY and CDR2 SVGEGT. V was pared by 3 bases and J by 3 bases, with 3 bases of the junction left unmatched. The CDR3 DNA follows: TGTGCCAGCAGTTATCGGGGACAGGGCTACGAGCAGTACTTC. Translated, it gives CASSYRGQGYEQYF.

Details on this clonotype: At one boundary the junction diverges from the germline segment, which might be a read error. This chain uses TRBV14 with TRBJ2-7; D ambiguous. The CDR3 is made up of 15 amino acids. Looked up from germline, CDR1 is SGHDN and CDR2 is FVKESK. CDR3 in DNA: TGTGCCAGCAGCCATCCCCATGGGCCCTCCCACGAGCAGTACTTC. Protein: CASSHPHGPSHEQYF.

In this sample, this clonotype turned up many times. J is TRBJ2-2 and V is TRBV4-2, with no clear D. This CDR3 comprises 15 residues. Germline-derived CDR1 and CDR2 are LGHNA and YNFKEQ. V was cut by 2 bases and J by 5 bases, with 12 bases left in between. CDR3 nucleotide sequence: TGTGCCAGCAGCCAACTTAGCACAACTACCGGGGAGCTGTTTTTT. Translated: CASSQLSTTTGELFF.

The table lists this clonotype with a few counts. The chain links TRBV29-1 to TRBJ2-1; tentatively, D is TRBD1 or TRBD2 (6 bases each). Germline V gene data show CDR1 as SQVTM and CDR2 as ANQGSEA. CDR3 length equals 15 residues. The V end was cut by 7 bases, the J end by 0 bases, with 16 bases between. The CDR3 region has the DNA TGCAGCGCCATTAAGTGGGGGGCCTCCTACAATGAGCAGTTCTTC. Its protein is CSAIKWGASYNEQFF.

The chain carries TRBV7-6 and TRBJ2-5; either TRBD1 or TRBD2 may fit D (6 bases each). The germline V gene encodes CDR1 SGHVS and CDR2 FNYEAQ. The CDR3 has 14 amino acids. V was cut by 4 bases and J by 7 bases, with 16 bases left in between. The CDR3 sequence: CASSSEGGLGTQYF. DNA of the CDR3: TGTGCCAGCAGCTCCGAAGGGGGGCTCGGGACCCAGTACTTC.

The V gene is TRBV9, the J gene TRBJ2-7; 11 bases agree with TRBD1. Germline CDR1 is SGDLS and CDR2 is YYNGEE. The V gene end was trimmed by 0 bases and the J gene end by 5 bases; junction bases not matched to a gene: 7. The CDR3 covers 16 residues. The CDR3 loop is CASSVAGQGAIHEQYF. The CDR3 bases are TGTGCCAGCAGCGTAGCCGGACAGGGGGCGATCCACGAGCAGTACTTC.

This clonotype has a handful of counts. V gene TRBV28 combines with J gene TRBJ1-2; 10 nucleotides align to TRBD1. Germline values: CDR1 MDHEN, CDR2 SYDVKM. The CDR3 length is 13 residues. V was pared by 6 bases and J by 6 bases, with 4 bases of the junction left unmatched. The CDR3 nucleotides are TGTGCCAGCAGAGTAGGACAGGGGGATGGCTACACCTTC. Translating it yields CASRVGQGDGYTF.

The rearrangement links TRBV7-9 to TRBJ1-6, with D maybe TRBD1 (5 bases). The CDR3 spans 15 residues. The ends were cut back, 4 bases at V and 5 bases at J, with 12 bases in the middle. Germline-derived CDR1 and CDR2 are SEHNR and FQNEAQ (reference sequence). The CDR3 sequence is CASSSRDPHNSPLHF. The CDR3 region has the DNA TGTGCCAGCAGCTCCCGGGACCCGCATAATTCACCCCTCCACTTT.

The V and J genes are TRBV11-2 and TRBJ2-2; 8 bases are a match to TRBD2. CDR3 length: 16 amino acids. Trimming removed 1 base from V and 7 bases from J; junction bases left unmatched: 8. Per germline, CDR1 SGHAT and CDR2 FQNNGV. The DNA of the CDR3 is TGTGCCAGCAGCTTAGCCCTAGGACTAGCAGACGGGGAGCTGTTTTTT. Its protein product is CASSLALGLADGELFF.

The chain carries TRBV7-6 and TRBJ2-1, with no clear D. Between the trimmed V and J ends, which lost 1 base and 7 bases, there was a span of 14 bases. This CDR3 region has 15 residues. Germline CDR1 is SGHVS and CDR2 is FNYEAQ. The CDR3 coding sequence is TGTGCCAGCAGCTTAGTCACAACCCAACTGAATGAGCAGTTCTTC. Translating it yields CASSLVTTQLNEQFF.

This chain joins TRBV5-5 and TRBJ1-1; no clear D. Germline-derived CDR1 and CDR2 are SGHKS and YYEKEE (reference sequence). Trimming stripped 0 bases from V and 0 bases from J, with 9 bases between. The CDR3 has 15 residues. CDR3 region: CASSLATPMNTEAFF. CDR3 nucleotide sequence: TGTGCCAGCAGCTTGGCTACGCCAATGAACACTGAAGCTTTCTTT.

The CDR3 loop is CASSLALGTPHLYEQYF. In DNA, the CDR3 is TGTGCCAGCAGTTTAGCGCTAGGGACACCCCACCTCTACGAGCAGTACTTC. The rearrangement uses TRBV12-3 or TRBV12-4 and TRBJ2-7; a weak D match, TRBD1 (6 bases). V was pared by 0 bases and J by 3 bases, with 18 bases between. This CDR3 is 17 amino acids long.

The table lists this clonotype with a few counts. V gene TRBV20-1 combines with J gene TRBJ2-3; no firm D call. The CDR3 extends over 13 amino acids. The germline V and J ends were trimmed by 3 bases and 0 bases, with 7 bases remaining between them. The germline V gene has CDR1 DFQATT and CDR2 SNEGSKA (reference sequence). In DNA form, the CDR3 reads TGCAGTGCTAGTCGAAGGAGCACAGATACGCAGTATTTT. Its protein is CSASRRSTDTQYF.

The genes are TRBV6-2 or TRBV6-3 and TRBJ2-2, with D tentatively TRBD1 (6 bases). The V end was cut by 4 bases, the J end by 4 bases, with 13 bases between. This CDR3 region has 15 residues. The germline gives CDR1 MNHEY, CDR2 SVGEGT. The DNA for the CDR3 is TGTGCCAGCAGTTGGGACAAGGCTCGCACCGGGGAGCTGTTTTTT. This sequence encodes CASSWDKARTGELFF.

This clonotype was seen more than once but under ten times. CDR3 region: CASNWEREGFTGELFF. The CDR3 nucleotides read TGTGCCAGCAACTGGGAGCGGGAGGGATTCACCGGGGAGCTGTTTTTT. The chain carries TRBV21-1 and TRBJ2-2; the tabulated D call, TRBD2, remains unverified against the DNA. TRBV21-1 is a pseudogene. The CDR3 consists of 16 residues.

The V and J genes are TRBV12-3 or TRBV12-4 and TRBJ2-1; D may be TRBD1 (5 bases). The V end lost 5 bases, the J end lost 4 bases, and 9 bases lay between the germline ends. The CDR3 totals 13 residues. The CDR3: CASSRTNYNEQFF. In DNA form, the CDR3 reads TGTGCCAGCAGTAGGACAAATTACAATGAGCAGTTCTTC.

This chain uses TRBV7-9 with TRBJ2-1, with D possibly being TRBD1 (6 bases). Looked up from germline, CDR1 is SEHNR and CDR2 is FQNEAQ (reference sequence). Trimming cost V 5 bases and J 5 bases, with 13 bases left between them. The length of the CDR3 is 14 residues. The CDR3 spells CASSLWTEDNEQFF. The CDR3 nucleotides read TGTGCCAGCAGCCTATGGACAGAAGACAATGAGCAGTTCTTC.

This clonotype was detected only a few times. This rearrangement joins TRBV7-2 to TRBJ2-5; 10 bases match TRBD2. The V gene end was trimmed by 5 bases and the J gene end by 3 bases; junction bases not matched to a gene: 6. This CDR3 comprises 15 residues. CDR1 is SGHTA, CDR2 FQGNSA, per germline. The CDR3 sequence is CASSDRLAGKETQYF. The CDR3 coding sequence is TGTGCCAGCAGCGATAGACTAGCGGGCAAAGAGACCCAGTACTTC. Supplemented by reference TRBV7-2 and TRBJ2-5, the full variable domain reads GAGVSQSPSNKVTEKGKDVELRCDPISGHTALYWYRQSLGQGLEFLIYFQGNSAPDKSGLPSDRFSAERTGGSVSTLTIQRTQQEDSAVYLCASSDRLAGKETQYFGPGTRLLVL.

This clonotype was found a few times. The rearrangement links TRBV6-5 to TRBJ2-1, with D perhaps matching TRBD1 (5 bases). The CDR3 consists of 15 residues. Germline V gene sequence: CDR1 MNHEY, CDR2 SVGAGI. The V gene lost 3 bases and the J gene lost 2 bases, with 11 bases spanning the gap. The CDR3 spells CASSYQGHPYNEQFF. The CDR3 DNA is TGTGCCAGCAGTTATCAGGGCCACCCCTACAATGAGCAGTTCTTC.